The 8 T cell receptor beta chains in this list originate from one sample, sequenced in a study of T cell changes during pregnancy in multiple sclerosis. The method was immunoSEQ multiplex PCR; TCRdb's version includes in-frame clones alone and lacks a portion of them. Of roughly 49,000 clones in the sample, nearly 95% were seen once. This specimen was peripheral blood, taken after pregnancy. These receptors originate from a female donor with multiple sclerosis, enrolled in a pregnancy study.

The V call is TRBV7-9, the J call TRBJ2-3, with D maybe TRBD2 (5 bases). Germline V gene lookup returns CDR1 SEHNR and CDR2 FQNEAQ (reference sequence). Trimming removed 2 bases from V and 4 bases from J, with 16 bases in between. CDR3 length: 16 amino acids. The CDR3 DNA reads as TGTGCCAGCAGCTTACGAACGTCGTTCGGGGCAGATACGCAGTATTTT. It specifies CASSLRTSFGADTQYF.

The CDR3 sequence is CASRTGGALGAFF. CDR3 DNA: TGTGCCAGCAGAACAGGGGGCGCCTTGGGGGCTTTCTTT. V usage is TRBV6-6 and J usage is TRBJ1-1; 9 bases match TRBD1. CDR3 length equals 13 residues. The J segment lost 11 bases and the V segment lost 6 bases, leaving 10 bases of the junction unmatched. Germline CDR1 is MNHNY and CDR2 is SVGAGI (reference sequence).

The chain is built from TRBV7-2 and TRBJ1-1; D gene ambiguous. In germline, CDR1 is SGHTA, CDR2 FQGNSA. V was shortened by 4 bases and J by 4 bases, with 13 bases between the two germline ends. The length of the CDR3 is 14 residues. The CDR3 nucleotides are TGTGCCAGCAGCTCCCGGCCCTCGGGCACTGAAGCTTTCTTT. Residues: CASSSRPSGTEAFF.

The chain links TRBV4-1 to TRBJ1-2; D perhaps matches TRBD1 (5 bases). CDR3 size: 14 residues. The V end was cut by 2 bases, the J end by 5 bases, with 12 bases between. Germline loops: CDR1 MGHRA, CDR2 YSYEKL. CDR3 residues: CASSQPVGGYGYTF. In DNA form, the CDR3 reads TGCGCCAGCAGCCAACCGGTCGGGGGGTATGGCTACACCTTC.

V usage is TRBV9 and J usage is TRBJ1-6, with 9 bases matching TRBD1. CDR1 is SGDLS, CDR2 YYNGEE, per germline. This CDR3 is 17 amino acids long. After removal of 3 bases from V and 2 bases from J, the junction contained 6 bases not matched to a gene. CDR3 region: CASSADRGRAYNSPLHF. CDR3 bases: TGTGCCAGCAGCGCGGACAGGGGAAGAGCCTATAATTCACCCCTCCACTTT. Drawing the rest from reference TRBV9 and TRBJ1-6, the complete variable domain is DSGVTQTPKHLITATGQRVTLRCSPRSGDLSVYWYQQSLDQGLQFLIQYYNGEERAKGNILERFSAQQFPDLHSELNLSSLELGDSALYFCASSADRGRAYNSPLHFGNGTRLTVT.

V gene TRBV5-1 combines with J gene TRBJ2-2; no clear D. Trimming removed 7 bases at V and 7 bases at J, with 8 bases between. This CDR3 comprises 11 residues. CDR1 and CDR2 (germline): SGHRS, YFSETQ. CDR3 DNA sequence: TGCGCCAGCGAGAGTTTCGGGGAGCTGTTTTTT. Encoded protein: CASESFGELFF. The variable domain in full, with the rest retrieved from reference TRBV5-1 and TRBJ2-2, is KAGVTQTPRYLIKTRGQQVTLSCSPISGHRSVSWYQQTPGQGLQFLFEYFSETQRNKGNFPGRFSGRQFSNSRSEMNVSTLELGDSALYLCASESFGELFFGEGSRLTVL.

The CDR3 is CALNTSGDPLEQFF. CDR3 DNA sequence: TGTGCCTTAAATACTAGCGGGGACCCCCTTGAGCAGTTCTTC. J is TRBJ2-1 and V is TRBV30; 10 bases agree with TRBD2. CDR1 is GTSNPN and CDR2 is SVGIG in the germline V gene (reference sequence). After removal of 7 bases from V and 9 bases from J, the junction contained 12 bases not matched to a gene. The CDR3 extends over 14 amino acids.

This chain links TRBV6-5 with TRBJ1-6; unclear D gene. The CDR3 has 15 amino acids. V was trimmed by 8 bases and J by 7 bases, leaving 18 bases between them. Germline CDR1 MNHEY, CDR2 SVGAGI. The CDR3 loop reads CASEATGSLNSPLHF. DNA for the CDR3: TGTGCCAGCGAAGCGACCGGGAGCTTAAATTCACCCCTCCACTTT.